Presented here are 9 T cell receptor beta chains from one specimen sequenced in a study of blood T cell repertoires in COVID-19. The table came from immunoSEQ multiplex PCR; TCRdb's copy has only in-frame clones and leaves some out. The sample yields approximately 250,000 clones, around 84% seen once. Sequencing used peripheral blood. These receptors all stem from a man in his forties with acute or convalescent COVID-19.

The chain recombines TRBV4-1 with TRBJ1-2, with 7 bases aligning to TRBD1. CDR1 is MGHRA, CDR2 YSYEKL, per germline. This CDR3 region has 15 residues. The V segment lost 4 bases and the J segment 2 bases; nucleotides outside the gene matches: 7. The CDR3 nucleotides read TGCGCCAGCAGCCCAGGGACAGAACGAAACTATGGCTACACCTTC. Residues: CASSPGTERNYGYTF.

The rearrangement joins TRBV18 to TRBJ2-7, with D perhaps TRBD2 (7 bases). CDR3 size: 13 residues. CDR1 KGHSH and CDR2 LQKENI come from the germline V gene. Trimming shortened V by 2 bases and J by 6 bases, and 11 bases separated the two germline ends. CDR3 protein: CASSPVAGAEQYF. CDR3 in DNA: TGTGCCAGCTCACCAGTGGCGGGGGCCGAGCAGTACTTC.

The gene calls are TRBV19 and TRBJ1-1; D possibly corresponds to TRBD1 (5 bases). Trimming cost V 6 bases and J 7 bases, with 15 bases left between them. This CDR3 is built from 13 residues. CDR1 and CDR2 from the germline V gene are LNHDA and SQIVND (reference sequence). The chain's CDR3 is CASSRRQPDEAFF. CDR3 coding DNA: TGTGCCAGTAGCCGGAGACAGCCAGATGAAGCTTTCTTT.

The J gene is TRBJ2-5, the V gene TRBV2, with D hard to call. The germline V gene has CDR1 SNHLY and CDR2 FYNNEI. CDR3 size: 13 residues. V was cut by 1 base and J by 7 bases, with 10 bases left in between. CDR3 nucleotide sequence: TGTGCCAGCAGTGAAGGGGCAGTCGGGACCCAGTACTTC. Its protein is CASSEGAVGTQYF.

J is TRBJ2-7 and V is TRBV4-3; D is perhaps TRBD2 (6 bases). The CDR3 is 14 residues long. V dropped 0 bases and J dropped 4 bases, with 10 bases sitting between them. Germline V gene data show CDR1 as LGHNA and CDR2 as YSLEER. The CDR3 DNA sequence: TGCGCCAGCAGCCAAGATCGAGGAGGGTACGAGCAGTACTTC. Residues: CASSQDRGGYEQYF.

V gene TRBV27 combines with J gene TRBJ2-5, with D possibly TRBD1 on 6 matching bases. V gave up 6 bases and J gave up 7 bases, with 21 bases separating them. The CDR3 totals 15 residues. The germline V gene has CDR1 MNHEY and CDR2 SMNVEV (reference sequence). CDR3 nucleotide sequence: TGTGCCAGCAGCCTGAGCCAGGGGCCCCCCGGGACCCAGTACTTC. It specifies CASSLSQGPPGTQYF.

The genes are TRBV30 and TRBJ1-5; tentative D call: TRBD1 (5 bases). CDR1 GTSNPN and CDR2 SVGIG come from the germline V gene (reference sequence). V was cut by 0 bases and J by 0 bases, with 6 bases left in between. This CDR3 comprises 14 residues. The CDR3 region has the DNA TGTGCCTGGAGTGTGACAGATAGCAATCAGCCCCAGCATTTT. The encoded protein is CAWSVTDSNQPQHF.

This sequence joins TRBV1 and TRBJ1-2; the table's D call, TRBD1, has no DNA check behind it. TRBV1 is recorded as a pseudogene. The CDR3 contains 15 residues. CDR3 region: CTSSQVSGHLYGYTF. CDR3 nucleotide sequence: TGCACCAGCAGCCAAGTATCGGGACACCTCTATGGCTACACCTTC.

Of note for this clone: Other DNA sequences in the sample encode the same CDR3. The chain is built from TRBV6-1 and TRBJ1-2, with unresolved D. This CDR3 region has 13 residues. The germline V gene has CDR1 MNHNS and CDR2 SASEGT. The V end was cut by 1 base, the J end by 4 bases, with 7 bases between. CDR3 region: CASSEGGGYGYTF. The CDR3 DNA reads TGTGCCAGCAGTGAAGGGGGAGGCTATGGCTACACCTTC.